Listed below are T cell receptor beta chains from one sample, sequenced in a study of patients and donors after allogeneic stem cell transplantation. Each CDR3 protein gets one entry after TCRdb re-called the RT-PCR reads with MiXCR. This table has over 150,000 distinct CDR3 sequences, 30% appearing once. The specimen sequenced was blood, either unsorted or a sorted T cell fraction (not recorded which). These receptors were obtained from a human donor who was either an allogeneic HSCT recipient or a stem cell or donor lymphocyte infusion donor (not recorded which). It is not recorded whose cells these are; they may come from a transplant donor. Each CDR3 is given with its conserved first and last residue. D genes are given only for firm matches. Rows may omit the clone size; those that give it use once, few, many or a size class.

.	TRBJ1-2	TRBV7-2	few	TGTGCCAGCAGCCCAGACGTCACGGTGATCTTCTATGGCTACACCTTC	CASSPDVTVIFYGYTF
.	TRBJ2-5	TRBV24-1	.	TGTGCCACCAGTGACCCAAGCGGCCCTCGGACCCAGTACTTC	CATSDPSGPRTQYF
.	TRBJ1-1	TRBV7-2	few	TGTGCCAGCAGCTTAGAGGGTGTAAATGAAGCTTTCTTT	CASSLEGVNEAFF
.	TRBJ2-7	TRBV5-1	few	TGCGCCAGCAGCTTCAACACCTACGAGCAGTACTTC	CASSFNTYEQYF
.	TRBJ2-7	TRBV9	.	TGTGCCAGCAGCCCTTTTGAAGCGAGTTACGAGCAGTACTTC	CASSPFEASYEQYF
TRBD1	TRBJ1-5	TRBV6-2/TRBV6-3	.	TGTGCCAGCAACCAGGGGGCAAGACAGCCACAGCATTTT	CASNQGARQPQHF
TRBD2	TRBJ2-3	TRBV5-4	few	TGTGCCAGCAGCTTGTTCCTCACTAGCGGGCCAACAGATACGCAGTATTTT	CASSLFLTSGPTDTQYF
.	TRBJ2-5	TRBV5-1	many	TGCGCCAGCAGCCCGACCCCCCAAGAGACCCAGTACTTC	CASSPTPQETQYF
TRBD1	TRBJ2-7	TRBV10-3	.	TGTGCCATCAGTGAAACCGGACAGGCCTACGAGCAGTACTTC	CAISETGQAYEQYF
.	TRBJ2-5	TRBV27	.	TGTGCCAGCAGTCCCTCCCGGGGCAGCGCGTGGACCCAGTACTTC	CASSPSRGSAWTQYF
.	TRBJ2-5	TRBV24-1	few	TGTGCCACCAGTGATTTCGGAGCAGGGGCCCAAGAGACCCAGTACTTC	CATSDFGAGAQETQYF
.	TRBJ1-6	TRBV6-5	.	TGTGCCACGGCTGGGACCTATAATTCACCCCTCCACTTT	CATAGTYNSPLHF
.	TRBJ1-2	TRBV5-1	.	TGCGCCAGCAGCTTGGAACCCGCGGACGGAACCGATCGGTACACCTTC	CASSLEPADGTDRYTF
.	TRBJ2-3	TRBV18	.	TGTGCCAGCTCACCCTCCGTGGGCCAAAGCTTCACAGATACGCAGTATTTT	CASSPSVGQSFTDTQYF
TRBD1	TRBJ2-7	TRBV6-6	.	TGTGCCAGCAGACCTACAGGGGGCCGAAGCGAGCAGTACTTC	CASRPTGGRSEQYF
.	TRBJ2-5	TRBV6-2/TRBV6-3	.	TGTGCCAGCAGTTACCTGGAGTTTCGGGAGACCCAGTACTTC	CASSYLEFRETQYF
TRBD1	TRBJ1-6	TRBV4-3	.	TGCGCCAGCAGCCAAGCTAACAGGGGTGGTCATAATTCACCCCTCCACTTT	CASSQANRGGHNSPLHF
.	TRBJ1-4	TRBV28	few	TGTGCCAGCAGTTTCTGGACCCGGACTAATGAAAAACTGTTTTTT	CASSFWTRTNEKLFF
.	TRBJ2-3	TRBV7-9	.	TGTGCCAGCAGCTTCAGGGTAGCAGATACGCAGTATTTT	CASSFRVADTQYF
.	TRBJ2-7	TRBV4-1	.	TGCGCCAGCAGCCAACAGGGGAGCTCCTACGAGCAGTACTTC	CASSQQGSSYEQYF
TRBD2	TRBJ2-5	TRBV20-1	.	TGCAGTGCTATGGCGGGAGGAGAGGAGACCCAGTACTTC	CSAMAGGEETQYF
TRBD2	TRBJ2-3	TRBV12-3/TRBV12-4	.	TGTGCCAGCAGCCCCCGACTAGCGGGAGCAGATACGCAGTATTTT	CASSPRLAGADTQYF
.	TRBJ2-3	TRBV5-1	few	TGCGCCAGCAGCTTGGCCGGCATTTATTCAGATACGCAGTATTTT	CASSLAGIYSDTQYF
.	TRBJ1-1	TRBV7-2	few	TGTGCCAGCAGCCGCGGGGGCCCGAACACTGAAGCTTTCTTT	CASSRGGPNTEAFF
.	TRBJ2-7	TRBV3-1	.	TGTGCCAGCAGCCAAACAGGGACCTACGAGCAGTACTTC	CASSQTGTYEQYF
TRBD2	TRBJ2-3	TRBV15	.	TGTGCCACCAGCAGAGAGGCGGGAGTGGGCACAGATACGCAGTATTTT	CATSREAGVGTDTQYF
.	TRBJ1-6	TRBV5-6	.	TGTGCCAGCAGCTGGAGTGGGGCAAGGGGTAATTCACCCCTCCACTTT	CASSWSGARGNSPLHF